These 5 T cell receptor beta chains originate from one sample sequenced in a study of CD8 T cells in ankylosing spondylitis. The study, taken as a whole, reports: Ankylosing spondylitis blood seemed to carry a telltale TCR beta motif made of roughly 8 highly homologous variants.

Antigen specificity for these receptors is unknown. TCRdb ran MiXCR on the 5' RACE reads and lists one entry per CDR3 protein. In the table there are 750,000 to 850,000 distinct CDR3 sequences, over 9.5% of which are singletons. Sequenced: blood, either unsorted or a sorted T cell fraction (not recorded which). The receptors were gathered from a male donor with ankylosing spondylitis.

This clonotype was detected many times. The J gene is TRBJ1-5, the V gene TRBV12-3 or TRBV12-4; 9 nucleotides align to TRBD1. With V trimmed by 7 bases and J by 7 bases, 11 bases remained unmatched. The CDR3 runs to 15 residues. CDR3 in DNA: TGTGCCAGCACCAATTACCGGGACAGGGAGCAGCCCCAGCATTTT. This codes for CASTNYRDREQPQHF.

This clonotype was counted between two and nine times. The CDR3 sequence is CASRGLPDEQYF. The CDR3 region has the DNA TGTGCCAGCAGGGGACTTCCGGACGAGCAGTACTTC. The gene calls are TRBV2 and TRBJ2-7, with D possibly matching TRBD2 (6 bases). CDR3 length: 12 residues. The germline V and J ends were trimmed by 6 bases and 5 bases, with 11 bases remaining between them. Per germline, CDR1 SNHLY and CDR2 FYNNEI.

The chain links TRBV7-2 to TRBJ2-3; D gene unclear. The CDR3 is 17 residues long. Trimming left V 1 base short and J 4 bases short, with 18 bases between. Germline lookup yields CDR1 SGHTA and CDR2 FQGNSA. CDR3 region: CASSLVWELRYADTQYF. In DNA, the CDR3 is TGTGCCAGCAGCTTAGTATGGGAACTCCGCTACGCAGATACGCAGTATTTT.

V and J are TRBV6-4 and TRBJ2-5; no clear D. The germline V and J ends were trimmed by 5 bases and 7 bases, with 14 bases remaining between them. From germline, CDR1 is MRHNA and CDR2 SNTAGT. The CDR3 runs 13 residues. The CDR3 region has the DNA TGTGCCAGCAGTACCCGACAAGGCGGGACCCAGTACTTC. It is translated as CASSTRQGGTQYF.

This clonotype was observed a few times. The chain is built from TRBV20-1 and TRBJ2-1; 14 bases are a match to TRBD2. The CDR3 is made up of 17 amino acids. The V and J ends lost 6 bases and 0 bases, in that order; junction bases with no gene match: 7. Germline V lookup: CDR1 DFQATT, CDR2 SNEGSKA (reference sequence). Here the CDR3 DNA reads TGCAGTGCCTTGACTAGCGGGAGGGGCGTCTCCTACAATGAGCAGTTCTTC. It is translated as CSALTSGRGVSYNEQFF.